This T cell receptor beta chain was sequenced during a study of beta chain features in type 1 diabetes. Study outcomes and limitations: Type 1 diabetes patients had TCRB CDR3s that were shorter (moderately but significantly so) in all four CD4+ subsets. Cells with high TCR expression could be over-represented by cDNA sequencing.

The J segment lost 6 bases and the V segment lost 7 bases, leaving 9 bases of the junction unmatched. The CDR3 has 14 residues. The V gene's germline CDR1 is ENHRY and CDR2 SYGVKD. Expressed TCRB transcripts were sequenced after all isolated RNA was converted to cDNA. Sequencing was performed with immunoSEQ multiplex PCR; in TCRdb, only in-frame clones are kept and a portion is missing. The repertoire has about 240,000 clones, 14% of them found once; the top ten carry approximately 0.018%. The table lists this clone with a few counts. No antigen is known for it. Material for sequencing was naive CD4+ T cells from blood. The clonotype was recovered from a man aged 30-40 years with type 1 diabetes. V and J are TRBV10-3 and TRBJ1-1; 9 bases map to TRBD1. CDR3 DNA: TGTGCCATCACCCCGGGACAGGGAGGAGCTGAAGCTTTCTTT. This translates into CAITPGQGGAEAFF.